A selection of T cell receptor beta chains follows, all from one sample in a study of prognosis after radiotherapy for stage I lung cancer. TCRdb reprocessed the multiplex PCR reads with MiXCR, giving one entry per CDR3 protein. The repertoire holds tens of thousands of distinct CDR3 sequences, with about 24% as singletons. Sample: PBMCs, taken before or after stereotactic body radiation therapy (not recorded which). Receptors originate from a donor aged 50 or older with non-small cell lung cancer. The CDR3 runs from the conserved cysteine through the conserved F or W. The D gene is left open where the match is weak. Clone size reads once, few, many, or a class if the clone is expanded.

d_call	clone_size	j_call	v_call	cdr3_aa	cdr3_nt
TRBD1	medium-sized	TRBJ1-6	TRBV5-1	CASSLARTGDLSPLHF	TGCGCCAGCAGCTTGGCTCGGACAGGGGATTTGTCACCCCTCCACTTT
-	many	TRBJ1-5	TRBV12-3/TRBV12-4	CASSFVNNQPQHF	TGTGCCAGCAGTTTCGTGAACAATCAGCCCCAGCATTTT
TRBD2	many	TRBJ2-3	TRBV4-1	CASSLQGRERPTDTQYF	TGCGCCAGCAGCCTCCAAGGGCGGGAGAGACCCACAGATACGCAGTATTTT
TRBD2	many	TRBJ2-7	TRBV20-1	CSASPGTSGANLGEQYF	TGCAGTGCTAGTCCCGGGACTAGCGGTGCTAACCTGGGCGAGCAGTACTTC
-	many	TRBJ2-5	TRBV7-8	CASSDDRDRGYQETQYF	TGTGCCAGCAGCGACGATCGGGACCGAGGGTACCAAGAGACCCAGTACTTC
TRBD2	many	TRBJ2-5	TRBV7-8	CASSSRASGWETQYF	TGTGCCAGCAGCTCCCGGGCTAGCGGGTGGGAGACCCAGTACTTC
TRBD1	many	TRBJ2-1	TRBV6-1	CASRGVGTGRNNEQFF	TGTGCCAGCAGGGGTGTTGGGACAGGGAGAAACAATGAGCAGTTCTTC
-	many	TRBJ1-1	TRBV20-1	CSARDRRFLGTEAFF	TGCAGTGCTAGAGATCGCAGGTTCTTGGGCACTGAAGCTTTCTTT
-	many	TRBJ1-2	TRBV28	CASSPRGVGSYGYTF	TGTGCCAGCAGTCCCCGGGGCGTAGGTAGCTATGGCTACACCTTC
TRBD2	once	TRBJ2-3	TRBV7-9	CASRATSGKDKQYF	TGTGCCAGCAGGGCTACTAGCGGCAAAGATAAGCAGTATTTT
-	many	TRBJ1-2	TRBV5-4	CASSLVSQGAEGYTF	TGTGCCAGCAGCTTGGTTAGTCAGGGAGCGGAGGGCTACACCTTC